This TCR beta chain stems from a study of blood T cell repertoires in COVID-19. Method: immunoSEQ multiplex PCR; TCRdb's copy keeps in-frame clones and lacks some. Here the sample spans 290,000 or so clones, more than 75% being singletons. Trimming took off 3 bases at V and 9 bases at J, with 18 bases between the two ends. The CDR3 covers 15 residues. CDR1 and CDR2 (germline): GTSNPN, SVGIG (reference sequence). Membership in each cohort depended on participant-reported clinical history. This sequence originates from a woman between 18 and 29 years old who had recovered from COVID-19. The sequencing input was PBMCs or T cells enriched from blood (not recorded which). The chain is built from TRBV30 and TRBJ1-6; D possibly corresponds to TRBD1 (6 bases). The CDR3 here is CAWSPGVQVGSPLHF. The CDR3 DNA sequence: TGTGCCTGGAGCCCAGGGGTGCAGGTCGGTTCACCCCTCCACTTT.